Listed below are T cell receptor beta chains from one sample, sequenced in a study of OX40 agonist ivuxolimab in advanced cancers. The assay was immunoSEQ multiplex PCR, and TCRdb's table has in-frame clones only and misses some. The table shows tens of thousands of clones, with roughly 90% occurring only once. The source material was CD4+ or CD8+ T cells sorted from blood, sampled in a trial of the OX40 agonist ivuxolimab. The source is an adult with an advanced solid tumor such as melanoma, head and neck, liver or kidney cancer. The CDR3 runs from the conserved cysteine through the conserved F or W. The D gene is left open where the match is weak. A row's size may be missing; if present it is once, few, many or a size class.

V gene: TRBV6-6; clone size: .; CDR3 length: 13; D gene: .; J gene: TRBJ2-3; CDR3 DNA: TGTGCCAGCAGTTACAGCAGCACAGATACGCAGTATTTT; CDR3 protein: CASSYSSTDTQYF
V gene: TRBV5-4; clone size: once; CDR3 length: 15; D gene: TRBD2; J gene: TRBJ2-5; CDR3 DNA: TGTGCCAGCAGCCGAGGTAGCGGGGAGCAAGAGACCCAGTACTTC; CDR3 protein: CASSRGSGEQETQYF
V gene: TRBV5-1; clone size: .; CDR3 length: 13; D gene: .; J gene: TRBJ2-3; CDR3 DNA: TGCGCCAGCAGCTCCATTCGCACAGGTACGCAGTATTTT; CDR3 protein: CASSSIRTGTQYF
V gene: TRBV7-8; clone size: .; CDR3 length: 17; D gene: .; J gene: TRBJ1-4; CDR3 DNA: TGTGCCAGCAGCTTAGGGGGGCAGTCTGCAACTAATGAAAAACTGTTTTTT; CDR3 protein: CASSLGGQSATNEKLFF
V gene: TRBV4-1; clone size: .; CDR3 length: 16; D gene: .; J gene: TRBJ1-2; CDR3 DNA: TGCGCCAGCAGCCAAGCCCTCGGACAGCGGCACTATGGCTACACCTTC; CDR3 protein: CASSQALGQRHYGYTF
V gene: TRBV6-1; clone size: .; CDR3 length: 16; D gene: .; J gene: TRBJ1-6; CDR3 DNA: TGTGCCAGCAGTGAAAGGATTTCGGACAGCATTTCACCCCTCCACTTT; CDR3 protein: CASSERISDSISPLHF
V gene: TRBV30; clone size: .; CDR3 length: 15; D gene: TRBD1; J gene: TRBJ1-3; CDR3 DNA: TGTGCCTGGGACCCCGGGACAGCCTCTGGAAACACCATATATTTT; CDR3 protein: CAWDPGTASGNTIYF
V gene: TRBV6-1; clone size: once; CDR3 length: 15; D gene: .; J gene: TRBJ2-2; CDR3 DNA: TGTGCCAGCAGTGAAAATATTGGGCGAACCGGGGAGCTGTTTTTT; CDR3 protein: CASSENIGRTGELFF
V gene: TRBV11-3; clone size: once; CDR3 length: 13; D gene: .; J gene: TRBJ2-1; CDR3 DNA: TGTGCCAGCAGCTTAGATCCTATGTTTGAGCAGTTCTTC; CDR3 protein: CASSLDPMFEQFF
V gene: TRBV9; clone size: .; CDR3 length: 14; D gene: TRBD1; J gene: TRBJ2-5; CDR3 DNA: TGTGCCAGCAGCCCAAGGGGACAGGGAGAGACCCAGTACTTC; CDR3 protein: CASSPRGQGETQYF
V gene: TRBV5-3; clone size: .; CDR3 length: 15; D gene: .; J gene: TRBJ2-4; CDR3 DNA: TGTGCCAGAAGCTTGGCAGGTTGGGGGAGGAACATTCAGTACTTC; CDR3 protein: CARSLAGWGRNIQYF
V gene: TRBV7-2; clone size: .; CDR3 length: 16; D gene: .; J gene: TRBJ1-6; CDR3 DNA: TGTGCCAGCAGCGACTACCTGCTTATGGAGAAATCACCCCTCCACTTT; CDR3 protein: CASSDYLLMEKSPLHF